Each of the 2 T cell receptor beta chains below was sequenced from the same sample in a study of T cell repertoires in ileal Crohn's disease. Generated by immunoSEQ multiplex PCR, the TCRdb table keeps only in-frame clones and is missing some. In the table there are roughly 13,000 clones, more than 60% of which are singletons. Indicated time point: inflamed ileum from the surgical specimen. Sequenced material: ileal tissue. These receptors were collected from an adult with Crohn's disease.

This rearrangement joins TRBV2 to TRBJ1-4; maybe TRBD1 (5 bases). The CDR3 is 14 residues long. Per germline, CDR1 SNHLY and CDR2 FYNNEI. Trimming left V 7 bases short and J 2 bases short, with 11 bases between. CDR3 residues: CASKMTATNEKLFF. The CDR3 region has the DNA TGTGCCAGCAAGATGACAGCGACTAATGAAAAACTGTTTTTT.

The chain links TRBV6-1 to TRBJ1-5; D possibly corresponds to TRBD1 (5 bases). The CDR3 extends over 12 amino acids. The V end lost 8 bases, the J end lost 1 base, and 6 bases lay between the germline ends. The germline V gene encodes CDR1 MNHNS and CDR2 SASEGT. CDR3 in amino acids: CASGTSNQPQHF. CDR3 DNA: TGTGCCAGCGGGACGAGCAATCAGCCCCAGCATTTT.